What follows are 27 T cell receptor beta chains derived from one specimen sequenced in a study of T cells in women clearing cervical HPV infection. The table came from immunoSEQ multiplex PCR; TCRdb's copy has only in-frame clones and leaves some out. This specimen shows roughly 50,000 clones; the ten leading clones hold less than 40%. The sample taken for sequencing was blood buffy coat. These receptors were collected from a woman aged 18 to 75 with a cervical HPV16 infection that either progressed to CIN3+ or cleared (not recorded which).

Concerning this clone: The CDR3 end lies 3 residues beyond the end of the read and is filled in from the germline J gene. V usage is TRBV10-3 and J usage is TRBJ2-5; TRBD1 aligns across 8 bases. V lost 4 bases to trimming and J lost 5 bases; unmatched junction nucleotides: 6. The CDR3 is made up of 14 amino acids. CDR1 and CDR2 (germline): ENHRY, SYGVKD. The CDR3 bases that were read are TGTGCCATCAGTGTTACAGGGGGTATGGAGACC. Translation gives CAISVTGGMET. In full, the CDR3 reads CAISVTGGMETQYF.

As for this clone: The read halts 3 residues ahead of the CDR3 end, with the missing end drawn from the germline J gene. This chain links TRBV29-1 with TRBJ1-2; tentative D call: TRBD1 (5 bases). The CDR3 loop spans 11 amino acids. Trimming removed 6 bases from V and 4 bases from J, with 9 bases in between. Germline CDR1 reads SQVTM; CDR2 reads ANQGSEA. CDR3 sequence reads: CSVRQPYGYTF. The CDR3 bases that were read are TGCAGCGTGAGACAGCCCTATGGC. The full variable domain, rest sourced from reference TRBV29-1 and TRBJ1-2, is SAVISQKPSRDICQRGTSLTIQCQVDSQVTMMFWYRQQPGQSLTLIATANQGSEATYESGFVIDKFPISRPNLTFSTLTVSNMSPEDSSIYLCSVRQPYGYTFGSGTRLTVV.

A note on this clone: The CDR3 extends 3 residues past the end of the read, so its final part is completed from the germline J gene. The chain links TRBV19 to TRBJ2-2; D is perhaps TRBD2 (6 bases). With 5 bases removed from V and 5 bases from J, the gap between germline ends came to 15 bases. The length of the CDR3 is 15 residues. Per germline, CDR1 LNHDA and CDR2 SQIVND (reference sequence). The CDR3 reads CASSERVLPTGELFF. The CDR3 DNA, read in part, is TGTGCCAGTAGTGAGCGGGTCCTCCCAACCGGGGAG.

Details on this clone: Read coverage stops 3 residues before the CDR3 terminus; the germline J gene supplies the remainder. V is TRBV7-6 and J is TRBJ2-5; TRBD2 aligns across 7 bases. Germline CDR1 reads SGHVS; CDR2 reads FNYEAQ. The V gene end was trimmed by 8 bases and the J gene end by 2 bases; junction bases not matched to a gene: 2. The length of the CDR3 is 12 residues. This CDR3 is CASSSGQETQYF. The CDR3 DNA, read in part, is TGTGCCAGCTCTAGCGGACAAGAGACC.

Points on this clone: The sequenced fragment ends 3 residues before the CDR3 boundary, so the rest is inferred from the germline J gene. In the same sample, other DNA sequences code for this CDR3. This chain joins TRBV2 and TRBJ1-2; 9 nucleotides align to TRBD1. The CDR3 has 14 residues. Per germline, CDR1 SNHLY and CDR2 FYNNEI. J gave up 4 bases and V 5 bases, and 5 bases lay outside the gene matches. Here the CDR3 reads CASSYGTGIYGYTF. Partial CDR3 DNA: TGTGCCAGCAGTTACGGGACAGGGATCTATGGC.

Remarks on this clone: The CDR3 end lies 3 residues beyond the end of the read and is filled in from the germline J gene. The V gene is TRBV7-3, the J gene TRBJ1-1; tentatively, D is TRBD1 (6 bases). V shed 5 bases and J shed 6 bases, with 16 bases lying between them. CDR1 and CDR2 (germline): SGHTA, FQGTGA. This CDR3 region has 14 residues. The CDR3 DNA, read in part, is TGTGCCAGCAGCCCCGGGGGGGGCGCCGCTGAA. As protein: CASSPGGGAAE. The full-length CDR3 reads as CASSPGGGAAEAFF.

About this clone itself: The read halts 3 residues ahead of the CDR3 end, with the missing end drawn from the germline J gene. The V gene is TRBV5-8, the J gene TRBJ2-7; D is unclear. The CDR3 contains 14 residues. V lost 1 base, J lost 3 bases, and 11 bases lay in between. From germline, CDR1 is SGHTS and CDR2 YDEGEE. CDR3 DNA, as far as it was read: TGTGCCAGCAGCTTGTTGAAGGGTTACTACGAG. It codes for CASSLLKGYYE. The CDR3, in full, reads CASSLLKGYYEQYF.

Worth noting for this clone: The read ends 3 residues early relative to the CDR3; the germline J gene fills the gap. J is TRBJ2-2 and V is TRBV10-3; TRBD2 might be the D (6 bases). Trimming took 9 bases from V and 2 from J, leaving 10 bases between them. CDR1 is ENHRY, CDR2 SYGVKD, per germline. The CDR3 extends over 13 amino acids. The CDR3 protein is CAMGTANTGELFF. Incomplete CDR3 DNA: TGTGCCATGGGGACTGCAAACACCGGGGAG.

As concerns this clone: An end of the junction does not agree with germline; a read error may underlie this. The observed sequence ends 3 residues before the CDR3 terminus, with the missing tail filled in from the germline J gene. Other nucleotide sequences from this sample produce the same CDR3. This chain joins TRBV30 and TRBJ1-3; 7 bases fit TRBD1. This CDR3 region has 15 residues. Germline CDR1 is GTSNPN and CDR2 is SVGIG (reference sequence). Partial CDR3 DNA: TGTGCCTGGAGTTCAGGGGGGATCTCTGGAAACACG. Amino acids: CAWSSGGISGNT. The full CDR3 reads CAWSSGGISGNTIYF.

In the case of this clone: Sequencing ends 3 residues short of the CDR3 end; the germline J gene provides the rest. V and J are TRBV20-1 and TRBJ2-1, with 11 bases fitting TRBD2. The germline V gene has CDR1 DFQATT and CDR2 SNEGSKA (reference sequence). The CDR3 runs to 15 residues. J gave up 9 bases and V 0 bases, and 7 bases lay outside the gene matches. The covered CDR3 bases are TGCAGTGCTAGAGATACTAGCGGGAGAATGGGTGAG. It yields the protein CSARDTSGRMGE. The CDR3 in full is CSARDTSGRMGEQFF.

Turning to this clone: The CDR3 goes on 3 residues after the read ends, and that part is filled in from the germline J gene. This chain uses TRBV5-8 with TRBJ2-5, with D possibly TRBD1 on 6 matching bases. The germline CDR1 and CDR2 sequences are SGHTS and YDEGEE. CDR3 length: 14 residues. The V end was cut by 0 bases, the J end by 5 bases, with 11 bases between. CDR3: CASSLEGQFETQYF. Incomplete CDR3 DNA: TGTGCCAGCAGCTTGGAAGGACAGTTCGAGACC.

In regard to this clone: The read ends 3 residues early relative to the CDR3; the germline J gene fills the gap. The J gene is TRBJ1-2, the V gene TRBV5-1; unclear D gene. V shed 5 bases and J shed 2 bases, with 13 bases lying between them. The CDR3 spans 14 residues. CDR1 and CDR2 from the germline V gene are SGHRS and YFSETQ. CDR3: CASSIQSQNYGYTF. The part of the CDR3 DNA that was read is TGCGCCAGCAGTATACAGTCTCAAAACTATGGC.

In regard to this clone: The missing CDR3 end, 3 residues past where the read stops, is filled in from the germline J gene. V gene TRBV2 combines with J gene TRBJ2-7, with 7 positions matching TRBD2. CDR1 and CDR2 from the germline V gene are SNHLY and FYNNEI. The CDR3 spans 17 residues. V trimming: 0 bases; J trimming: 2 bases; junction bases outside the gene matches: 10. The sequenced part of the CDR3 DNA is TGTGCCAGCAGTGAAGCGGGGGGGACGATCCCACCCTACGAG. Protein: CASSEAGGTIPPYE. In full, the CDR3 reads CASSEAGGTIPPYEQYF.

About this clone: The read stops 3 residues short of the end of the CDR3; the missing end is completed from the germline J gene. The rearrangement links TRBV7-3 to TRBJ2-7; D call uncertain. From germline, CDR1 is SGHTA and CDR2 FQGTGA. V dropped 2 bases and J dropped 2 bases, with 10 bases sitting between them. This CDR3 contains 14 residues. CDR3 loop: CASSLGQETYEQYF. CDR3 DNA (partial): TGTGCCAGCAGCTTAGGGCAAGAGACCTACGAG.

To note about this clone: Read coverage stops 3 residues before the CDR3 terminus; the germline J gene supplies the remainder. The chain joins TRBV5-6 to TRBJ1-4; no clear D. Trimming left V 2 bases short and J 6 bases short, with 11 bases between. Germline CDR1 and CDR2: SGHDT and YYEEEE. The CDR3 contains 14 residues. CDR3 residues: CASSFPQEYEKLFF. The CDR3 DNA, read in part, is TGTGCCAGCAGCTTTCCGCAGGAGTATGAAAAA. The full variable domain, in which reference TRBV5-6 and TRBJ1-4 provide the parts outside the CDR3, is DAGVTQSPTHLIKTRGQQVTLRCSPKSGHDTVSWYQQALGQGPQFIFQYYEEEERQRGNFPDRFSGHQFPNYSSELNVNALLLGDSALYLCASSFPQEYEKLFFGSGTQLSVL.

CDR3 bases read: TGCAGCGTGGCGGGACTCATAAGGGAAGAGACG. Translating it yields CSVAGLIREET. The whole CDR3 region reads CSVAGLIREETQYF. The chain carries TRBV29-1 and TRBJ2-3; D is possibly TRBD2 (6 bases). From the germline J gene comes the end of the CDR3, since the read stops 3 residues before it. Germline CDR1 SQVTM, CDR2 ANQGSEA. This CDR3 has 14 amino acids.

Comment on this clone: The read gets to within 3 residues of the CDR3 end, and the germline J gene fills in the rest. The rearrangement joins TRBV28 to TRBJ2-5, with 13 bases that match TRBD2. CDR3 length: 16 residues. V was pared by 3 bases and J by 0 bases, with 1 base of the junction left unmatched. Per germline, CDR1 MDHEN and CDR2 SYDVKM. This chain's CDR3 is CASSLGLAGHQETQYF. Incomplete CDR3 DNA: TGTGCCAGCAGTTTGGGACTAGCGGGGCACCAAGAGACC.

To note about this clone: The missing CDR3 end, 3 residues past where the read stops, is filled in from the germline J gene. This chain links TRBV7-8 with TRBJ1-2; D may be TRBD1 (6 bases). CDR1 and CDR2 (germline): SGHVS, FQNEAQ. V lost 5 bases to trimming and J lost 4 bases, with 11 bases between them. The CDR3 loop spans 13 amino acids. CDR3 DNA, as far as it was read: TGTGCCAGCAGCCTTCCGGACAGCTATGGC. It specifies CASSLPDSYG. In full, the CDR3 is CASSLPDSYGYTF. Filled out from reference TRBV7-8 and TRBJ1-2, the complete variable domain reads GAGVSQSPRYKVAKRGQDVALRCDPISGHVSLFWYQQALGQGPEFLTYFQNEAQLDKSGLPSDRFFAERPEGSVSTLKIQRTQQEDSAVYLCASSLPDSYGYTFGSGTRLTVV.

As to this clone: Read coverage stops 3 residues before the CDR3 terminus; the germline J gene supplies the remainder. The rearrangement uses TRBV6-4 and TRBJ2-3; tentative D call: TRBD2 (5 bases). Deletions cut 5 bases from V and 6 bases from J, with 12 bases between. The CDR3 is made up of 13 amino acids. Germline V gene sequence: CDR1 MRHNA, CDR2 SNTAGT. The CDR3 bases that were read are TGTGCCAGCAGTCAGACGAGGGTGGATACG. Its protein product is CASSQTRVDT. The whole CDR3 region reads CASSQTRVDTQYF.

Remarks on this clone: The observed sequence ends 3 residues before the CDR3 terminus, with the missing tail filled in from the germline J gene. The chain joins TRBV7-3 to TRBJ2-1, with 9 nucleotides matching TRBD2. The CDR3 has 16 residues. The V and J ends lost 5 bases and 7 bases, in that order; junction bases with no gene match: 12. Germline V lookup: CDR1 SGHTA, CDR2 FQGTGA. The CDR3 region is CASSPLIAGVGNEQFF. CDR3 DNA, as far as it was read: TGTGCCAGCAGCCCTCTTATAGCGGGGGTAGGGAATGAG.

CDR3 DNA, as far as it was read: TGTGCCAGCAGCTTAGCGCAAGGGGTCCAATACGAG. Its protein product is CASSLAQGVQYE. The whole CDR3 region reads CASSLAQGVQYEQYF. The chain is built from TRBV7-9 and TRBJ2-7; perhaps TRBD1 as D (5 bases). Read data end 3 residues before the CDR3 end; the end is taken from the germline J gene. Deletions cut 0 bases from V and 4 bases from J, with 13 bases between. This CDR3 comprises 15 residues. Germline values: CDR1 SEHNR, CDR2 FQNEAQ (reference sequence).

As concerns this clone: Sequencing ends 3 residues short of the CDR3 end; the germline J gene provides the rest. The chain uses TRBV7-9 and TRBJ2-4; tentatively, D is TRBD1 (6 bases). The CDR3 consists of 13 residues. Germline V lookup: CDR1 SEHNR, CDR2 FQNEAQ (reference sequence). The CDR3 reads CASRPTGYDGQYF. The sequenced part of the CDR3 DNA is TGTGCCAGCAGGCCAACAGGGTATGATGGT.

In the case of this clone: The read ends 3 residues before the CDR3 terminus; that terminus is restored from the germline J gene. The V call is TRBV11-3, the J call TRBJ2-5; D gene uncertain. Germline CDR1 SGHNT, CDR2 YENEEA. V lost 5 bases and J lost 7, with 8 bases in between. The CDR3 is 11 residues long. CDR3 DNA, as far as it was read: TGTGCCAGCAGCCTCCTCGGGACC. It encodes CASSLLGT. The entire CDR3 sequence reads CASSLLGTQYF.

Details on this clone: The read gets to within 3 residues of the CDR3 end, and the germline J gene fills in the rest. This chain connects TRBV19 to TRBJ2-7; tentative D call: TRBD1 (6 bases). CDR3 length: 13 residues. Trimming took off 5 bases at V and 2 bases at J, with 10 bases between the two ends. Germline V gives CDR1 LNHDA, CDR2 SQIVND (reference sequence). CDR3 amino acids: CASSLQGTYEQYF. The sequenced part of the CDR3 DNA is TGTGCCAGTAGTTTACAGGGAACCTACGAG.

Turning to this clone: The DNA ends 3 residues before the CDR3 does, and the rest of the CDR3 is filled in from the germline J gene. This sequence joins TRBV30 and TRBJ2-3; 7 bases fit TRBD1. This CDR3 is built from 13 residues. From germline, CDR1 is GTSNPN and CDR2 SVGIG (reference sequence). The CDR3 sequence: CAWRRDSNQPQYF. The covered CDR3 bases are TGTGCCTGGAGACGGGACAGCAATCAGCCG.

Remarks on this clone: Coverage ceases 3 residues before the CDR3 finishes, and the germline J gene fills in the end. V is TRBV20-1 and J is TRBJ2-3; tentative D call: TRBD1 (5 bases). Germline CDR1 reads DFQATT; CDR2 reads SNEGSKA (reference sequence). The CDR3 runs to 14 residues. The V end lost 5 bases, the J end lost 5 bases, and 17 bases lay between the germline ends. Partial CDR3 DNA: TGCAGTGCTGCTACGTGGGGCCAAGGAGATACG. This gives the protein CSAATWGQGDT. The CDR3 in full is CSAATWGQGDTQYF.

A note on this clone: The germline gene is not matched at one end of the junction; a read error may be the cause. The CDR3 end is not reached by the read, which stops 3 residues before it; the germline J gene fills it in. Other DNA sequences from this sample encode an identical CDR3 as well. The chain employs TRBV5-1 and TRBJ1-6; the D gene is possibly TRBD1 (5 bases). Germline V lookup: CDR1 SGHRS, CDR2 YFSETQ. The CDR3 sequence is 14 residues long. The CDR3 loop reads CASSLIQGNSPLHF. The covered CDR3 bases are TGCGCCAGCAGCCTTATTCAGGGTAATTCGCCC.